What follows describes a single T cell receptor beta chain. No antigen is known for it. Repertoires were generated with immunoSEQ multiplex PCR, while TCRdb's copy carries only in-frame clones and drops some. The data contain hundreds of thousands of clones, about 78% of them singletons. This sample is part of a study of shared clonotypes between healthy human individuals. Study findings and constraints: Even with large depth, rarefaction showed that sorted-subset sequencing was incomplete. Compared with clonotypes that all four donors shared, non-shared clonotypes had lower generation probabilities.

All participating donors were Caucasian adults from Nashville, Tennessee. Trimming removed 2 bases from V and 0 bases from J; junction bases left unmatched: 5. This CDR3 is 16 amino acids long. Per the germline V gene, CDR1 is SGHDN and CDR2 is FVKESK. The chain couples TRBV14 to TRBJ2-7; 9 bases map to TRBD1. Specimen: memory CD4+ T cells sorted from blood. Subset meaning: CD45RA-negative fraction. This TCR was recovered from a young woman in good health. For the CDR3, the DNA is TGTGCCAGCAGCCAAAACAGGGGGCTACGCTCCTACGAGCAGTACTTC. Translated: CASSQNRGLRSYEQYF.